The 24 T cell receptor beta chains reported below all come from one sample, sequenced in a study of T cell repertoires in cytomegalovirus infection. One entry per CDR3 protein results from TCRdb running MiXCR on the reads. The sample lists nearly 650,000 distinct CDR3 sequences, about 24% seen once, with roughly 8% in the top ten. The material sequenced was CD8+ T cells from PBMCs. These receptors all come from a human donor in good health (CMV status not recorded). Some clones in this sample may be carry-over from other donors' samples.

The chain couples TRBV7-9 to TRBJ2-1; 7 nucleotides line up with TRBD1. The CDR3 has 15 residues. The germline gives CDR1 SEHNR, CDR2 FQNEAQ (reference sequence). V trimming: 3 bases; J trimming: 8 bases; junction bases outside the gene matches: 10. In nucleotides, the CDR3 is TGTGCCAGCAGCTTTTCAGGGGGTGTGTTGCATGAGCAGTTCTTC. Protein sequence: CASSFSGGVLHEQFF.

A few counts support this clonotype. The V and J genes are TRBV19 and TRBJ2-1; TRBD1 matches at 7 bases. This CDR3 spans 11 amino acids. The V and J ends lost 5 bases and 13 bases, in that order; junction bases with no gene match: 5. Germline-derived CDR1 and CDR2 are LNHDA and SQIVND (reference sequence). The CDR3 nucleotides are TGTGCCAGTAGTTTTGGGACAGACCAGTTCTTC. It is translated as CASSFGTDQFF. Looking up the rest from reference TRBV19 and TRBJ2-1 gives the full variable domain: DGGITQSPKYLFRKEGQNVTLSCEQNLNHDAMYWYRQDPGQGLRLIYYSQIVNDFQKGDIAEGYSVSREKKESFPLTVTSAQKNPTAFYLCASSFGTDQFFGPGTRLTVL.

This clonotype has at least ten counts. The rearrangement links TRBV14 to TRBJ2-3; 11 bases agree with TRBD2. Germline V gene lookup returns CDR1 SGHDN and CDR2 FVKESK. CDR3 length equals 18 residues. Trimming removed 3 bases from V and 0 bases from J; junction bases left unmatched: 8. In DNA, the CDR3 is TGTGCCAGCAGCCATCTAGCGGGGGGCCGTGGAAGCACAGATACGCAGTATTTT. Translated, it gives CASSHLAGGRGSTDTQYF.

Of note for this clonotype: A single base separates this from a much larger clone, so it may be a read error. CDR3 sequence: CVSSLARDREAVNGYTF. The CDR3 DNA is TGTGTCAGCAGCTTAGCCCGGGACAGGGAAGCTGTCAATGGCTACACCTTC. The V gene is TRBV7-8, the J gene TRBJ1-2, with 9 nucleotides matching TRBD1. This CDR3 comprises 17 residues. Germline loops: CDR1 SGHVS, CDR2 FQNEAQ.

This clonotype was counted only a few times. The chain combines TRBV14 with TRBJ2-1; D may be TRBD2 (6 bases). Per germline, CDR1 SGHDN and CDR2 FVKESK. The ends were cut back, 4 bases at V and 0 bases at J, with 10 bases in the middle. The CDR3 has 15 amino acids. CDR3 in amino acids: CASSRAGLSYNEQFF. For the CDR3, the DNA is TGTGCCAGCAGCCGCGCGGGACTCTCCTACAATGAGCAGTTCTTC.

This clonotype was detected a few times. The chain joins TRBV29-1 to TRBJ1-1, with a possible D match to TRBD1 (6 bases). The CDR3 is made up of 13 amino acids. Trimming took 1 base from V and 3 from J, leaving 9 bases between them. Germline V CDR1 and CDR2: SQVTM, ANQGSEA. CDR3 coding DNA: TGCAGCGTTGAAGGAGGGGGGGACACTGAAGCTTTCTTT. It is translated as CSVEGGGDTEAFF. Full variable domain (rest looked up from reference TRBV29-1 and TRBJ1-1): SAVISQKPSRDICQRGTSLTIQCQVDSQVTMMFWYRQQPGQSLTLIATANQGSEATYESGFVIDKFPISRPNLTFSTLTVSNMSPEDSSIYLCSVEGGGDTEAFFGQGTRLTVV.

This clonotype occurred a few times. The rearrangement uses TRBV28 and TRBJ1-1, with D possibly TRBD1 on 5 matching bases. This CDR3 spans 15 amino acids. Germline V gene lookup returns CDR1 MDHEN and CDR2 SYDVKM. Trimming took off 1 base at V and 4 bases at J, with 13 bases between the two ends. In nucleotides, the CDR3 is TGTGCCAGCAGTTTATTTCGGTGGGGGAGCACTGAAGCTTTCTTT. Encoded protein: CASSLFRWGSTEAFF. The full variable domain, its missing parts supplied by reference TRBV28 and TRBJ1-1, is DVKVTQSSRYLVKRTGEKVFLECVQDMDHENMFWYRQDPGLGLRLIYFSYDVKMKEKGDIPEGYSVSREKKERFSLILESASTNQTSMYLCASSLFRWGSTEAFFGQGTRLTVV.

This clonotype was seen a few times. CDR3 loop: CASSQDLGAQETQYF. The CDR3 region has the DNA TGCGCCAGCAGCCAAGATCTTGGGGCTCAAGAGACCCAGTACTTC. This chain links TRBV4-1 with TRBJ2-5; D is perhaps TRBD1 (5 bases). Germline V gene lookup returns CDR1 MGHRA and CDR2 YSYEKL. CDR3 size: 15 residues. Trimming cost V 0 bases and J 2 bases, with 10 bases left between them.

The chain uses TRBV12-5 and TRBJ1-4; TRBD1 is a possible D gene (6 bases). This CDR3 is built from 17 residues. V was cut by 0 bases and J by 3 bases, with 14 bases left in between. Germline assignment: CDR1 LGHNT and CDR2 FRNRAP. The CDR3 reads CASGLVNTGGPNEKLFF. CDR3 sequence (DNA): TGTGCTAGTGGTTTGGTCAACACGGGGGGGCCTAATGAAAAACTGTTTTTT.

This clonotype was detected a few times. V is TRBV4-1 and J is TRBJ1-2; D unresolved. This CDR3 region has 13 residues. The germline V gene encodes CDR1 MGHRA and CDR2 YSYEKL. V shed 0 bases and J shed 8 bases, with 10 bases lying between them. In nucleotides, the CDR3 is TGCGCCAGCAGCCAAGAACCAGTACGGGGCTACACCTTC. It specifies CASSQEPVRGYTF.

This chain links TRBV20-1 with TRBJ2-3; no clear D gene. Trimming removed 3 bases at V and 1 base at J, with 11 bases between. In germline, CDR1 is DFQATT, CDR2 SNEGSKA (reference sequence). This CDR3 spans 14 amino acids. The CDR3 nucleotides read TGCAGTGCTAGGTTTCAGGACGGCACAGATACGCAGTATTTT. Its protein is CSARFQDGTDTQYF.

This clonotype has just a few counts. The chain joins TRBV6-2 or TRBV6-3 to TRBJ1-5; D is ambiguous. The CDR3 consists of 15 residues. Germline CDR1 and CDR2: MNHEY and SVGEGT. V was clipped by 2 bases and J by 2 bases, with 10 bases between them. The CDR3 loop reads CASSYPDAGNQPQHF. CDR3 sequence (DNA): TGTGCCAGCAGTTACCCGGACGCAGGCAATCAGCCCCAGCATTTT.

The chain uses TRBV20-1 and TRBJ1-3; D ambiguous. This CDR3 is 12 amino acids long. CDR1 is DFQATT and CDR2 is SNEGSKA in the germline V gene (reference sequence). Trimming left V 6 bases short and J 2 bases short, with 8 bases between. CDR3 coding DNA: TGCAGTGCCCCCGACCCTGGAAACACCATATATTTT. Protein product: CSAPDPGNTIYF.

The chain employs TRBV10-1 and TRBJ2-7, with a weak D call TRBD2 (5 bases). Germline V gives CDR1 WNHNN, CDR2 SYGVQD (reference sequence). This CDR3 spans 14 amino acids. Trimming took off 2 bases at V and 3 bases at J, with 11 bases between the two ends. CDR3 protein: CASSEVGRDYEQYF. The CDR3 nucleotides read TGCGCCAGCAGTGAGGTGGGTCGGGACTACGAGCAGTACTTC.

This clonotype has only a few counts. V is TRBV4-1 and J is TRBJ2-3; 8 bases map to TRBD2. Looked up from germline, CDR1 is MGHRA and CDR2 is YSYEKL. This CDR3 is 15 amino acids long. Trimming took 1 base from V and 5 from J; bases not matched to a gene: 5. CDR3 protein: CASSQGRGERDTQYF. The CDR3 DNA follows: TGCGCCAGCAGCCAAGGGCGGGGGGAAAGAGATACGCAGTATTTT.

Comments on this clonotype: This clone may be a read error of a much larger clone one base away. This chain links TRBV7-2 with TRBJ1-3; D is unresolved. Trimming took off 5 bases at V and 0 bases at J, with 11 bases between the two ends. CDR3 size: 15 residues. Germline V gene lookup returns CDR1 SGHTA and CDR2 FQGNSA. CDR3 sequence: CASSLDSISGNTIYF. CDR3 DNA: TGTGCCAGCAGCCTAGATTCCATCTCTGGAAACACCATATATTTT. The complete variable domain, with remaining parts taken from reference TRBV7-2 and TRBJ1-3, reads GAGVSQSPSNKVTEKGKDVELRCDPISGHTALYWYRQSLGQGLEFLIYFQGNSAPDKSGLPSDRFSAERTGGSVSTLTIQRTQQEDSAVYLCASSLDSISGNTIYFGEGSWLTVV.

Comment on this clonotype: A read error may be the cause here, since a much bigger clone is one base away. The V gene is TRBV7-2, the J gene TRBJ2-3; 12 bases are shared with TRBD2. CDR3 length: 15 residues. The germline CDR1 and CDR2 sequences are SGHTA and FQGNSA. CDR3: CASTALAGGPDMQYF. CDR3 bases: TGTGCCAGCACAGCTCTAGCGGGGGGGCCAGATATGCAGTATTTT.

This clonotype was observed many times. The rearrangement uses TRBV19 and TRBJ2-6; D gene uncertain. V lost 3 bases, J lost 3 bases, and 18 bases lay in between. Looked up from germline, CDR1 is LNHDA and CDR2 is SQIVND (reference sequence). The CDR3 loop spans 18 amino acids. The CDR3 is CASSMSDGGIDGANVLTF. CDR3 nucleotides: TGTGCCAGTAGTATGTCCGACGGTGGTATAGATGGGGCCAACGTCCTGACTTTC.

In this sample, this clonotype turned up a few times. The J gene is TRBJ2-7, the V gene TRBV28; D might be TRBD1 (6 bases). This CDR3 has 13 amino acids. V gave up 5 bases and J gave up 3 bases, with 11 bases separating them. Germline V lookup: CDR1 MDHEN, CDR2 SYDVKM. Here the CDR3 DNA reads TGTGCCAGCAGTCCACAGGGTTTCTACGAGCAGTACGTC. It codes for CASSPQGFYEQYV.

The V and J genes are TRBV11-2 and TRBJ1-1; tentative D call: TRBD1 (6 bases). Looked up from germline, CDR1 is SGHAT and CDR2 is FQNNGV. This CDR3 has 15 amino acids. Trimming shortened V by 6 bases and J by 1 base, and 15 bases separated the two germline ends. The CDR3 coding sequence is TGTGCCAGCAGGGCCTGGGACAAATCGAACACTGAAGCTTTCTTT. Translation gives CASRAWDKSNTEAFF.

The J gene is TRBJ1-1, the V gene TRBV27; D remains unclear. The CDR3 covers 13 residues. Germline CDR1 is MNHEY and CDR2 is SMNVEV (reference sequence). Trimming cost V 6 bases and J 3 bases, with 11 bases left between them. This CDR3 reads CASSPGPHTEAFF. The DNA for the CDR3 is TGTGCCAGCAGCCCTGGACCCCACACTGAAGCTTTCTTT.

Notes on this clonotype: One end of the junction varies from germline; a read error may be responsible. This chain joins TRBV7-9 and TRBJ1-3; D not certain. The CDR3 loop spans 12 amino acids. The germline V gene has CDR1 SEHNR and CDR2 FQNEAQ (reference sequence). In DNA form, the CDR3 reads TGTGCCAACAGCTTGGCCTACCACACCATATATTTT. It encodes CANSLAYHTIYF.

This sequence joins TRBV19 and TRBJ1-2; a possible D gene is TRBD1 (5 bases). Germline V gene sequence: CDR1 LNHDA, CDR2 SQIVND (reference sequence). This CDR3 is built from 15 residues. V was trimmed by 1 base and J by 7 bases, leaving 16 bases between them. CDR3 bases: TGTGCCAGTAGTATAGGAATAGGGACTGGTTTTGGCTACACCTTC. It yields the protein CASSIGIGTGFGYTF.

The chain joins TRBV12-3 or TRBV12-4 to TRBJ1-4; D is unresolved. The germline V and J ends were trimmed by 6 bases and 8 bases, with 16 bases remaining between them. This CDR3 is 14 amino acids long. CDR3 region: CASSSRGGSEKLFF. CDR3 coding DNA: TGTGCCAGCAGCTCCCGGGGAGGTAGCGAAAAACTGTTTTTT.